This T cell receptor beta chain was profiled in a study of OX40 agonist ivuxolimab in advanced cancers. Study as a whole: In this cohort, patients received ivuxolimab, an agonistic anti-OX40 (CD134) antibody. Patients in the trial were receiving intravenous ivuxolimab every 2 weeks, at doses of 0.01 to 10 mg/kg. A male proportion of over 75% was recorded, with mean age approximately 60 years and range roughly 23 to 79.

Sequenced by immunoSEQ multiplex PCR; TCRdb stores in-frame clones only, minus some. The repertoire holds about 120,000 clones, with roughly nine tenths as singletons. Germline V gene sequence: CDR1 SEHNR, CDR2 FQNEAQ (reference sequence). The length of the CDR3 is 15 residues. V lost 4 bases to trimming and J lost 5 bases, with 15 bases between them. The specimen comprised CD4+ or CD8+ T cells sorted from blood, sampled in a trial of the OX40 agonist ivuxolimab. This TCR was recovered from an adult with an advanced solid tumor such as melanoma, head and neck, liver or kidney cancer. This rearrangement joins TRBV7-9 to TRBJ2-1, with D perhaps matching TRBD1 or TRBD2 (6 bases each). The CDR3 here is CASSSGGTINNEQFF. CDR3 nucleotide sequence: TGTGCCAGCAGCTCAGGAGGGACAATCAACAATGAGCAGTTCTTC.